What follows are 32 T cell receptor beta chains derived from one specimen sequenced in a study of beta chain features in type 1 diabetes. General study findings and limits: A moderate, significant TCRB CDR3 shortening appeared in type 1 diabetes across four CD4+ subsets.

No antigen has been identified for these receptors. The study reverse transcribed the entire isolated RNA, so it sequenced expressed TCRB transcripts. Sequencing used immunoSEQ multiplex PCR; TCRdb keeps in-frame clones, though not all of them. The sample shows roughly 140,000 clones, about a tenth of them seen only once. Sequencing input: central memory CD4+ T cells from blood. The receptors stem from a man aged 25 to 45 with type 1 diabetes.

This clone showed up just a few times. CDR3 in amino acids: CASSLSTLEQYF. In DNA form, the CDR3 reads TGTGCCAGCAGCTTAAGCACCTTAGAGCAGTACTTC. This chain uses TRBV7-9 with TRBJ2-7; D gene uncertain. V was trimmed by 2 bases and J by 7 bases, leaving 9 bases between them. Germline CDR1 is SEHNR and CDR2 is FQNEAQ (reference sequence). The CDR3 sequence is 12 residues long.

This clone was seen more than once but under ten times. The chain joins TRBV7-2 to TRBJ1-2, with D uncertain. The CDR3 is 14 amino acids. Germline values: CDR1 SGHTA, CDR2 FQGNSA. V dropped 5 bases and J dropped 0 bases, with 10 bases sitting between them. CDR3 region: CASSGAVSNYGYTF. The CDR3 nucleotides read TGTGCCAGCAGCGGAGCCGTTTCTAACTATGGCTACACCTTC.

The V call is TRBV2, the J call TRBJ1-5; TRBD1 matches 9 bases. Germline trimming cut 5 bases from V and 6 bases from J; bases unmatched to any gene: 8. Germline V gives CDR1 SNHLY, CDR2 FYNNEI. The CDR3 extends over 15 amino acids. The CDR3 nucleotides read TGTGCCAGCAGTCGAACAGGGGGCAGAAGTCAGCCCCAGCATTTT. The encoded protein is CASSRTGGRSQPQHF.

This clone was counted a few times. V and J are TRBV10-3 and TRBJ1-5, with a weak D call TRBD1 (6 bases). Trimming cost V 3 bases and J 1 base, with 13 bases left between them. Germline CDR1 is ENHRY and CDR2 is SYGVKD. The CDR3 spans 16 residues. The CDR3 is CAISDLAGASNQPQHF. As DNA, the CDR3 is TGTGCCATCAGTGATTTGGCAGGGGCAAGCAATCAGCCCCAGCATTTT.

This clone was observed a few times. The chain carries TRBV7-9 and TRBJ2-3; D is possibly TRBD1 (5 bases). Germline CDR1 reads SEHNR; CDR2 reads FQNEAQ (reference sequence). This CDR3 has 17 residues. V lost 1 base and J 7 bases, leaving 21 bases between the germline ends. The CDR3 DNA reads TGTGCCAGCAGCTTAGAGGTCAGGGCCGCGAATGAAAATACGCAGTATTTT. It specifies CASSLEVRAANENTQYF. Using reference TRBV7-9 and TRBJ2-3 for the parts outside the CDR3, the full variable domain is DTGVSQNPRHKITKRGQNVTFRCDPISEHNRLYWYRQTLGQGPEFLTYFQNEAQLEKSRLLSDRFSAERPKGSFSTLEIQRTEQGDSAMYLCASSLEVRAANENTQYFGPGTRLTVL.

This clone turned up a few times. The chain combines TRBV7-9 with TRBJ2-1; 13 positions agree with TRBD2. The trim removed 1 base at V and 9 bases at J, leaving 6 bases unmatched. The CDR3 is made up of 16 amino acids. CDR1 and CDR2 (germline): SEHNR, FQNEAQ (reference sequence). The CDR3 DNA reads TGTGCCAGCAGCTTAGATATACTAGCGGGAGGGATTGAGCAGTTCTTC. This sequence encodes CASSLDILAGGIEQFF.

V gene TRBV4-3 combines with J gene TRBJ2-3; 8 bases are shared with TRBD1. CDR3 length: 18 residues. Germline-derived CDR1 and CDR2 are LGHNA and YSLEER. With 2 bases clipped from V and 6 bases from J, the junction kept 16 bases outside the gene matches. CDR3 in DNA: TGCGCCAGCAGCCAATTCAGAGGACAGGGAAGAACTGCTGATACGCAGTATTTT. This codes for CASSQFRGQGRTADTQYF.

This clone has more than one count but fewer than ten. This rearrangement joins TRBV5-4 to TRBJ2-7, with D perhaps TRBD2 (6 bases). The V end was cut by 3 bases, the J end by 3 bases, with 13 bases between. In germline, CDR1 is SGHNT, CDR2 YYREEE (reference sequence). This CDR3 region has 14 residues. The CDR3 is CASSSAGLGYEQYF. The CDR3 bases are TGTGCCAGCAGCTCCGCGGGGTTGGGCTACGAGCAGTACTTC.

V and J are TRBV6-5 and TRBJ1-5; D unresolved. The CDR3 is made up of 13 amino acids. Trimming cost V 2 bases and J 4 bases, with 6 bases left between them. Per germline, CDR1 MNHEY and CDR2 SVGAGI. CDR3 nucleotides: TGTGCCAGCAGTTACGGCAGAAATCAGCCCCAGCATTTT. Translated, it gives CASSYGRNQPQHF.

The chain joins TRBV10-3 to TRBJ1-1, with D possibly matching TRBD1 (5 bases). Between the trimmed V and J ends, which lost 9 bases and 6 bases, there was a span of 17 bases. The CDR3 has 13 residues. Per the germline V gene, CDR1 is ENHRY and CDR2 is SYGVKD. CDR3 protein: CAMSGDRKAEAFF. DNA of the CDR3: TGTGCCATGAGCGGGGACCGTAAGGCTGAAGCTTTCTTT.

CDR3 bases: TGTGCCAGCAGTTTCCCTCCCACCGGGGAGCTGTTTTTT. The encoded protein is CASSFPPTGELFF. The chain joins TRBV28 to TRBJ2-2; D not resolved. The CDR3 extends over 13 amino acids. Trimming removed 3 bases at V and 4 bases at J, with 6 bases between. Germline V lookup: CDR1 MDHEN, CDR2 SYDVKM.

This clone was recorded a few times. This chain connects TRBV7-9 to TRBJ1-2; D unclear. The CDR3 extends over 16 amino acids. Trimming removed 3 bases at V and 4 bases at J, with 18 bases between. Germline V gives CDR1 SEHNR, CDR2 FQNEAQ (reference sequence). The CDR3 sequence is CASSFGPGMDLYGYTF. As DNA, the CDR3 is TGTGCCAGCAGCTTTGGTCCGGGAATGGACCTCTATGGCTACACCTTC.

The rearrangement links TRBV28 to TRBJ2-5; the match to TRBD2 covers 7 bases. Germline trimming cut 5 bases from V and 1 base from J; bases unmatched to any gene: 4. The CDR3 runs to 14 residues. Germline CDR1 reads MDHEN; CDR2 reads SYDVKM. CDR3: CASSLRGTQETQYF. CDR3 sequence (DNA): TGTGCCAGCAGTCTGCGGGGGACCCAAGAGACCCAGTACTTC. Supplemented by reference TRBV28 and TRBJ2-5, the full variable domain reads DVKVTQSSRYLVKRTGEKVFLECVQDMDHENMFWYRQDPGLGLRLIYFSYDVKMKEKGDIPEGYSVSREKKERFSLILESASTNQTSMYLCASSLRGTQETQYFGPGTRLLVL.

There are a few counts of this clone. The genes are TRBV18 and TRBJ2-7; TRBD1 agrees at 9 bases. The CDR3 extends over 13 amino acids. The ends lost 3 bases at V and 7 bases at J; junction bases unmatched: 4. Looked up from germline, CDR1 is KGHSH and CDR2 is LQKENI. The CDR3 DNA reads as TGTGCCAGCTCACCCCGGGACAGGGAAGAGCAGTACTTC. It is translated as CASSPRDREEQYF.

The chain has TRBV30 and TRBJ2-1; 11 bases agree with TRBD2. There are 14 residues in the CDR3. Germline lookup yields CDR1 GTSNPN and CDR2 SVGIG (reference sequence). With 3 bases clipped from V and 5 bases from J, the junction kept 3 bases outside the gene matches. In DNA, the CDR3 is TGTGCCTGGAGGCTAGCGGGAGGTCACAATGAGCAGTTCTTC. Its translation: CAWRLAGGHNEQFF.

V gene TRBV4-2 combines with J gene TRBJ2-1, with TRBD2 matching 11 bases. Germline CDR1 LGHNA, CDR2 YNFKEQ. The CDR3 contains 17 residues. V dropped 0 bases and J dropped 10; count of bases not matched to a gene: 11. CDR3 residues: CASSQDLSSGRVQEQFF. DNA for the CDR3: TGTGCCAGCAGCCAAGATCTGAGTAGCGGGAGGGTGCAGGAGCAGTTCTTC.

In this sample, this clone turned up a few times. V is TRBV7-9 and J is TRBJ1-4, with TRBD1 identical over 10 bases. V was clipped by 4 bases and J by 3 bases; unmatched bases: 2. Germline V CDR1 and CDR2: SEHNR, FQNEAQ (reference sequence). The CDR3 is 15 amino acids. Here the CDR3 DNA reads TGTGCCAGCAGCTCTGGGACAGGGGCTAATGAAAAACTGTTTTTT. Amino acids: CASSSGTGANEKLFF.

The chain uses TRBV7-2 and TRBJ1-5; perhaps TRBD1 as D (5 bases). V was clipped by 3 bases and J by 11 bases, with 11 bases between them. The CDR3 loop spans 12 amino acids. Germline lookup yields CDR1 SGHTA and CDR2 FQGNSA. The CDR3 sequence is CASSFQGGAQHF. The CDR3 nucleotides are TGTGCCAGCAGCTTTCAGGGAGGCGCCCAGCATTTT. The variable domain in full, completed from reference TRBV7-2 and TRBJ1-5, reads GAGVSQSPSNKVTEKGKDVELRCDPISGHTALYWYRQSLGQGLEFLIYFQGNSAPDKSGLPSDRFSAERTGGSVSTLTIQRTQQEDSAVYLCASSFQGGAQHFGDGTRLSIL.

This clone was counted only a few times. In DNA, the CDR3 is TGTGCCAGCAGCTTCCAAACGGTGACCTACGAGCAGTACTTC. It translates to CASSFQTVTYEQYF. The rearrangement links TRBV7-9 to TRBJ2-7; unclear D gene. The CDR3 has 14 residues. The germline V and J ends were trimmed by 3 bases and 2 bases, with 11 bases remaining between them. Germline CDR1 reads SEHNR; CDR2 reads FQNEAQ (reference sequence).

This clone was recorded a few times. The V gene is TRBV4-2, the J gene TRBJ2-7; 10 positions match TRBD2. Germline lookup yields CDR1 LGHNA and CDR2 YNFKEQ. With 0 bases clipped from V and 7 bases from J, the junction kept 6 bases outside the gene matches. The CDR3 has 15 amino acids. CDR3 in amino acids: CASSQELAGEGEQYF. CDR3 nucleotides: TGTGCCAGCAGCCAAGAGCTAGCGGGAGAGGGTGAGCAGTACTTC.

This clone was seen only a few times. V gene TRBV7-2 combines with J gene TRBJ2-5, with D possibly TRBD1 on 6 matching bases. This CDR3 has 15 amino acids. Trimming took 5 bases from V and 2 from J, leaving 15 bases between them. Germline V lookup: CDR1 SGHTA, CDR2 FQGNSA. The CDR3 coding sequence is TGTGCCAGCAGCCCCCGGACAGCCCTACAAGAGACCCAGTACTTC. This sequence encodes CASSPRTALQETQYF.

This chain connects TRBV28 to TRBJ2-1; 9 nucleotides agree with TRBD2. The CDR3 consists of 14 residues. CDR1 is MDHEN and CDR2 is SYDVKM in the germline V gene. V was clipped by 5 bases and J by 6 bases; unmatched bases: 5. The CDR3 region is CASSPPAGGNEQFF. The DNA of the CDR3 is TGTGCCAGCAGTCCCCCAGCGGGAGGCAATGAGCAGTTCTTC. The full variable domain, rest sourced from reference TRBV28 and TRBJ2-1, is DVKVTQSSRYLVKRTGEKVFLECVQDMDHENMFWYRQDPGLGLRLIYFSYDVKMKEKGDIPEGYSVSREKKERFSLILESASTNQTSMYLCASSPPAGGNEQFFGPGTRLTVL.

V and J are TRBV5-6 and TRBJ2-1, with D possibly matching TRBD1 (6 bases). The CDR3 spans 13 residues. The germline V gene encodes CDR1 SGHDT and CDR2 YYEEEE. Trimming took 3 bases from V and 4 from J, leaving 8 bases between them. The CDR3 is CASSWQGYNEQFF. In DNA form, the CDR3 reads TGTGCCAGCAGCTGGCAGGGGTACAATGAGCAGTTCTTC.

The V gene is TRBV18, the J gene TRBJ1-4, with 7 bases that match TRBD1. With 3 bases clipped from V and 8 bases from J, the junction kept 6 bases outside the gene matches. Germline V gene data show CDR1 as KGHSH and CDR2 as LQKENI. The CDR3 has 14 residues. CDR3 DNA sequence: TGTGCCAGCTCACCGATCCAGGGGGAAGAAAAACTGTTTTTT. Translated, it gives CASSPIQGEEKLFF.

This clone was counted a few times. The chain uses TRBV30 and TRBJ1-4; tentatively, D is TRBD1 (6 bases). Germline CDR1 and CDR2: GTSNPN and SVGIG (reference sequence). Trimming left V 0 bases short and J 0 bases short, with 14 bases between. CDR3 size: 17 residues. The CDR3 DNA is TGTGCCTGGAGTGTACAGGGAGGGTTTGCAACTAATGAAAAACTGTTTTTT. This codes for CAWSVQGGFATNEKLFF.

The chain has TRBV9 and TRBJ2-3, with 7 bases aligning to TRBD2. Per the germline V gene, CDR1 is SGDLS and CDR2 is YYNGEE. After removal of 4 bases from V and 5 bases from J, the junction contained 13 bases not matched to a gene. CDR3 size: 16 residues. The CDR3 coding sequence is TGTGCCAGCAGCTCCCATGTTTCGGGGAGGGGAGATACGCAGTATTTT. Protein sequence: CASSSHVSGRGDTQYF. The full variable domain, in which reference TRBV9 and TRBJ2-3 provide the parts outside the CDR3, is DSGVTQTPKHLITATGQRVTLRCSPRSGDLSVYWYQQSLDQGLQFLIQYYNGEERAKGNILERFSAQQFPDLHSELNLSSLELGDSALYFCASSSHVSGRGDTQYFGPGTRLTVL.

The V gene is TRBV18, the J gene TRBJ1-3; D might be TRBD1 (6 bases). V lost 0 bases, J lost 2 bases, and 11 bases lay in between. Germline V gene sequence: CDR1 KGHSH, CDR2 LQKENI. The CDR3 has 16 amino acids. This chain's CDR3 is CASSPPGTPPGNTIYF. The CDR3 DNA follows: TGTGCCAGCTCACCACCGGGGACACCACCTGGAAACACCATATATTTT.

This clone came up a few times. This chain uses TRBV2 with TRBJ2-7; a weak D match, TRBD1 (8 bases). This CDR3 has 16 residues. The V gene lost 6 bases and the J gene lost 2 bases, with 20 bases spanning the gap. Germline V gene lookup returns CDR1 SNHLY and CDR2 FYNNEI. CDR3 loop: CASRPNTGGRAYEQYF. CDR3 nucleotide sequence: TGTGCCAGCAGACCTAATACAGGGGGGAGGGCCTACGAGCAGTACTTC.

This clone has just a few counts. The chain uses TRBV14 and TRBJ2-1; 7 positions match TRBD1. From germline, CDR1 is SGHDN and CDR2 FVKESK. The CDR3 length is 16 residues. V lost 4 bases and J lost 4; bases outside the gene matches: 10. The CDR3 protein is CASSPFDRVKYNEQFF. CDR3 coding DNA: TGTGCCAGCAGCCCCTTCGACAGGGTAAAATACAATGAGCAGTTCTTC.

The chain couples TRBV7-2 to TRBJ2-3; the match to TRBD1 covers 9 bases. Germline assignment: CDR1 SGHTA and CDR2 FQGNSA. Trimming cost V 4 bases and J 3 bases; bases outside gene matches: 5. CDR3 length: 15 amino acids. The CDR3 coding sequence is TGTGCCAGCAGCTCAGTTGGGACAGGGACAGATACGCAGTATTTT. As protein: CASSSVGTGTDTQYF.

V and J are TRBV27 and TRBJ2-5, with 14 bases aligning to TRBD2. J was trimmed by 4 bases and V by 2 bases; bases with no gene match: 3. Germline V gene lookup returns CDR1 MNHEY and CDR2 SMNVEV (reference sequence). There are 16 residues in the CDR3. The CDR3 protein is CASSLGTSGSRETQYF. CDR3 in DNA: TGTGCCAGCAGTTTAGGGACTAGCGGGAGCAGAGAGACCCAGTACTTC.

The V call is TRBV28, the J call TRBJ1-5; D remains ambiguous. Trimming shortened V by 7 bases and J by 0 bases, and 13 bases separated the two germline ends. The CDR3 is 15 amino acids. CDR1 and CDR2 (germline): MDHEN, SYDVKM. CDR3 amino acids: CASTIPGDSNQPQHF. The CDR3 nucleotides are TGTGCCAGCACCATCCCCGGGGATAGCAATCAGCCCCAGCATTTT.